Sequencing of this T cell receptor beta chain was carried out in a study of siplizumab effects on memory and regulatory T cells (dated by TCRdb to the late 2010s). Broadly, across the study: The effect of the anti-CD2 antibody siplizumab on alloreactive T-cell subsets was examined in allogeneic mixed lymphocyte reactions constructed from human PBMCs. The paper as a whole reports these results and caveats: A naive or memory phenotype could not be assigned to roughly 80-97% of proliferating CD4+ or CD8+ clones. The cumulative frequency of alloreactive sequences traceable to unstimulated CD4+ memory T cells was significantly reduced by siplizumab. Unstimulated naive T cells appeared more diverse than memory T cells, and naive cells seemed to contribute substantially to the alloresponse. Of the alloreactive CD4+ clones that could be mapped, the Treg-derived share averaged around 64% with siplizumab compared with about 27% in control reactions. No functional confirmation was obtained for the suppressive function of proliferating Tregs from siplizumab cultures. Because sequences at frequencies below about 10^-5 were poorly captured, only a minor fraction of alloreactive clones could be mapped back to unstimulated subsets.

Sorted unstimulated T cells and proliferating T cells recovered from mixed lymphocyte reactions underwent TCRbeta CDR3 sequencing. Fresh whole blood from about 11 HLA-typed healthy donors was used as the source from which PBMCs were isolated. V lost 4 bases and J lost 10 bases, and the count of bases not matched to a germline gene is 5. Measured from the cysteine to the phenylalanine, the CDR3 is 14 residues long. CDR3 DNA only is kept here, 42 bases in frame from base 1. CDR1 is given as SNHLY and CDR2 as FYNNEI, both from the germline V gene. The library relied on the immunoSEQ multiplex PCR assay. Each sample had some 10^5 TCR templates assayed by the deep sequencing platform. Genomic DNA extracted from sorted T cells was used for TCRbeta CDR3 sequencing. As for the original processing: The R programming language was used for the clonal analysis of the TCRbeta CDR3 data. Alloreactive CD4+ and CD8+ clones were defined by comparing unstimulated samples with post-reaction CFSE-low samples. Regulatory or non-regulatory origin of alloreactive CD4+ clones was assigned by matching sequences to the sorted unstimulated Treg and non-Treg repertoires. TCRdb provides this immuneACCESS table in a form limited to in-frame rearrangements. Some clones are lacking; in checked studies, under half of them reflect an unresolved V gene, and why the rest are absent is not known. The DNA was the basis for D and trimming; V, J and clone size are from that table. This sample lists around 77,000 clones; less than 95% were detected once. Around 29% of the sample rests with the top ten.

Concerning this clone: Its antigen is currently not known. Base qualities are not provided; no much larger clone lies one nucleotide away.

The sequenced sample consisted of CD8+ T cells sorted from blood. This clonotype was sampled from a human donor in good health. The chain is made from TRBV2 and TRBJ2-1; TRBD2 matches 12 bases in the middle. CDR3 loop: CASSASGRAEEQFF. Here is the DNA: TGTGCCAGCAGTGCTAGCGGGAGGGCCGAAGAGCAGTTCTTC.